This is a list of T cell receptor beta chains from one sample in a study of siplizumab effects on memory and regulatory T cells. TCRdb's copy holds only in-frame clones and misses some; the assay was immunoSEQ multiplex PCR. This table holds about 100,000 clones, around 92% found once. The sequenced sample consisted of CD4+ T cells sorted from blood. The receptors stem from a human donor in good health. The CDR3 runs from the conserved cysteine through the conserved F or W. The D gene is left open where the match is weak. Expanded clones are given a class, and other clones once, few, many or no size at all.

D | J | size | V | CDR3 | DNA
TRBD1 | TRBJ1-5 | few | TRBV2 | CASSAGTGGEPQHF | TGTGCCAGCAGTGCTGGGACAGGTGGCGAGCCCCAGCATTTT
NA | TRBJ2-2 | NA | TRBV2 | CASSGTGRDTGELFF | TGTGCCAGCAGTGGGACAGGGAGGGACACCGGGGAGCTGTTTTTT
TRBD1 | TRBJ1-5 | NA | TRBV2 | CASSLGQGTQPQHF | TGTGCCAGCAGTTTAGGACAGGGGACGCAGCCCCAGCATTTT
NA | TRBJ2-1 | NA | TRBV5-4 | CASSSGPDHYNEQFF | TGTGCCAGCAGCTCTGGTCCAGATCACTACAATGAGCAGTTCTTC
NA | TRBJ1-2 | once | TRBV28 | CASSWTRARGYTF | TGTGCCAGCAGCTGGACAAGGGCGAGGGGCTACACCTTC
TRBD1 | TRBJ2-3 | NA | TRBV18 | CASPVETGATDTQYF | TGTGCCAGCCCAGTGGAAACAGGGGCCACAGATACGCAGTATTTT
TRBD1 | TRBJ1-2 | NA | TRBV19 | CASSSTTGGGYGYTF | TGTGCCAGTAGTTCCACGACAGGGGGCGGCTATGGCTACACCTTC
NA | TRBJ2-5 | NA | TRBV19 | CASSTGRLGETQYF | TGTGCCAGTAGTACAGGGAGGCTAGGAGAGACCCAGTACTTC
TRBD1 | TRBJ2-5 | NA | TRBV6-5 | CASRRQGARETQYF | TGTGCCAGCAGACGACAGGGGGCGCGGGAGACCCAGTACTTC
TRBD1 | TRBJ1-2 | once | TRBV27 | CASSLSTGTGNGYTF | TGTGCCAGCAGTTTATCAACCGGGACAGGGAATGGCTACACCTTC
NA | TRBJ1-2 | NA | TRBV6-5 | CASSYSGNRYGYTF | TGTGCCAGCAGTTACTCGGGCAACCGCTACGGCTACACCTTC
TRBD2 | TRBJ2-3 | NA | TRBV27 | CASSLGELAGGHTQYF | TGTGCCAGCAGTTTAGGTGAACTAGCGGGGGGCCATACGCAGTATTTT
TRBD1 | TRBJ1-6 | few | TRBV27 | CASSPRTGGLNNSPLHF | TGTGCCAGCAGTCCCCGGACAGGCGGTTTAAATAATTCACCCCTCCACTTT
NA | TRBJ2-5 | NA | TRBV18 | CASSPPGGAPETQYF | TGTGCCAGCTCACCACCGGGGGGGGCCCCAGAGACCCAGTACTTC
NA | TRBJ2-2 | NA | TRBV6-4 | CASSLTRDTGELFF | TGTGCCAGCAGCCTTACTAGAGACACCGGGGAGCTGTTTTTT
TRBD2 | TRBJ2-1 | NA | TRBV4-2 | CASSVGGAKYNEQFF | TGTGCCAGCAGCGTCGGGGGGGCCAAGTACAATGAGCAGTTCTTC
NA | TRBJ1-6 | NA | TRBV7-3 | CASSLMYNSPLHF | TGTGCCAGCAGCTTAATGTATAATTCACCCCTCCACTTT
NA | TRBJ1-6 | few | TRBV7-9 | CASSRQASPLHF | TGTGCCAGCAGCCGACAGGCTTCACCCCTCCACTTT
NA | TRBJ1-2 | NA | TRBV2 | CASGETGLSLTMGYTF | TGTGCCAGCGGGGAAACAGGGCTGTCCTTAACTATGGGCTACACCTTC
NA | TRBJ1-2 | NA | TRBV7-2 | CASSRAGAANPANYGYTF | TGTGCCAGCAGCCGGGCCGGGGCAGCCAACCCTGCCAACTATGGCTACACCTTC
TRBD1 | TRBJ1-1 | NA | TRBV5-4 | CASSLEGARGRTEAFF | TGTGCCAGCAGCTTGGAAGGCGCCAGGGGGCGGACTGAAGCTTTCTTT
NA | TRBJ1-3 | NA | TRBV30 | CAWSLGTSGNTIYF | TGTGCCTGGAGTCTTGGGACATCAGGAAACACCATATATTTT
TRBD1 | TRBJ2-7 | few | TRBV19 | CASSIGRGYYEQYF | TGTGCCAGTAGTATAGGCAGGGGGTACTACGAGCAGTACTTC
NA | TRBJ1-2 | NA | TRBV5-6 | CASSLGRSNYGYTF | TGTGCCAGCAGCTTGGGCCGTTCTAACTATGGCTACACCTTC
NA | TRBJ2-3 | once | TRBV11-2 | CASSLEFTSTDTQYF | TGTGCCAGCAGCTTAGAATTCACTAGCACAGATACGCAGTATTTT
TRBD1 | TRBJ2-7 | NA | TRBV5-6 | CASSVDRATYEQYF | TGTGCCAGCAGCGTCGACAGGGCTACCTACGAGCAGTACTTC
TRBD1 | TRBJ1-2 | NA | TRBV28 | CASRTSGQRYGYTF | TGTGCCAGCAGGACGTCGGGACAGCGCTATGGCTACACCTTC
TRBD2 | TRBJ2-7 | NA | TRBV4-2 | CASSPASGGSYEQYF | TGTGCCAGCAGCCCCGCAAGCGGGGGGTCCTACGAGCAGTACTTC
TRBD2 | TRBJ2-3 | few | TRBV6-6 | CASSLGGAGADTQYF | TGTGCCAGCAGTCTAGGAGGGGCGGGGGCAGATACGCAGTATTTT
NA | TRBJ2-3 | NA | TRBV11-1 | CASSPNTDTQYF | TGTGCCAGCAGCCCAAACACAGATACGCAGTATTTT
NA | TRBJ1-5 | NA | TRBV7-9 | CASSQSGLGQPQHF | TGTGCCAGCAGCCAATCCGGGTTGGGCCAGCCCCAGCATTTT
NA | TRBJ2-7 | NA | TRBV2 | CASSTAYEQYF | TGTGCCAGCAGTACCGCCTACGAGCAGTACTTC
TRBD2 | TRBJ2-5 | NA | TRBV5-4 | CASSPPGTSGETQYF | TGTGCCAGCAGCCCACCCGGGACTAGTGGAGAGACCCAGTACTTC
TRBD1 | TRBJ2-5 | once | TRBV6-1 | CASSANRGAAQETQYF | TGTGCCAGCAGTGCTAACAGGGGCGCGGCCCAAGAGACCCAGTACTTC
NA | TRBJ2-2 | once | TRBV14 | CASSQGSVRGELFF | TGTGCCAGCAGCCAAGGATCAGTAAGGGGAGAGCTGTTTTTT
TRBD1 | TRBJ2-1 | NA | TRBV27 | CASRDRVDEQFF | TGTGCCAGCAGGGACAGGGTTGATGAGCAGTTCTTC
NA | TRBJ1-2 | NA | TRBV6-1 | CASSVSGGGYTF | TGTGCCAGCAGTGTGTCCGGGGGAGGCTACACCTTC
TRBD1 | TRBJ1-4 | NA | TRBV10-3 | CAISAAGGGEKLFF | TGTGCCATCAGTGCCGCAGGGGGAGGTGAAAAACTGTTTTTT
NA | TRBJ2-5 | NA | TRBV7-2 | CASSLGAETQYF | TGTGCCAGCAGCTTAGGCGCGGAGACCCAGTACTTC
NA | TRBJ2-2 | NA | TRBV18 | CASSPNNQGLGELFF | TGTGCCAGCTCACCGAACAACCAGGGTCTCGGGGAGCTGTTTTTT
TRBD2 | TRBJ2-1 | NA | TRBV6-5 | CASRRASGGSNEQFF | TGTGCCAGCAGACGCGCTAGCGGGGGCTCCAATGAGCAGTTCTTC
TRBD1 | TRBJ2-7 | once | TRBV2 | CASSNDRVTNTYEQYF | TGTGCCAGCAGTAACGACAGGGTTACGAATACCTACGAGCAGTACTTC
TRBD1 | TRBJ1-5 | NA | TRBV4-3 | CASSQDNRGRTPQHF | TGCGCCAGCAGCCAAGATAACAGGGGGCGGACGCCCCAGCATTTT
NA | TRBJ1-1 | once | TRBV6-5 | CASSYSAGFEAFF | TGTGCCAGCAGTTACTCGGCGGGGTTTGAAGCTTTCTTT
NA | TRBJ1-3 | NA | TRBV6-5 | CASSNAGAGNTIYF | TGTGCCAGCAGTAACGCAGGGGCTGGAAACACCATATATTTT
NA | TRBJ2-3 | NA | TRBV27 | CASRRTVDSTDTQYF | TGTGCCAGCAGAAGGACGGTCGATAGCACAGATACGCAGTATTTT
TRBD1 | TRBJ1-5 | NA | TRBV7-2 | CASSPRQGSNQPQHF | TGTGCCAGCAGCCCCAGACAGGGGAGCAATCAGCCCCAGCATTTT
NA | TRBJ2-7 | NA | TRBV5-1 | CASSLGPPSYEQYF | TGCGCCAGCAGCTTGGGACCCCCGAGCTACGAGCAGTACTTC
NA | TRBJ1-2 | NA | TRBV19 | CASSIGDGYGYTF | TGTGCCAGTAGTATAGGTGACGGCTATGGCTACACCTTC
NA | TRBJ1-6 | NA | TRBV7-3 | CASSLSGQPLHF | TGTGCCAGCAGCTTATCCGGACAACCCCTCCACTTT
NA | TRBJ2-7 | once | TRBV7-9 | CASSPLRDGYEQYF | TGTGCCAGCAGCCCACTCCGGGACGGCTACGAGCAGTACTTC
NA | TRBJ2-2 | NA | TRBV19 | CASRPQGGGGELFF | TGTGCCAGTAGACCACAGGGCGGAGGCGGGGAGCTGTTTTTT
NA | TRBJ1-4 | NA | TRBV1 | CTSSQDRCLATNEKLFF | TGCACCAGCAGCCAAGATAGGTGTCTTGCAACTAATGAAAAACTGTTTTTT
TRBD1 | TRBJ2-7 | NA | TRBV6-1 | CASRWQGAHEQYF | TGTGCCAGCAGGTGGCAGGGGGCCCACGAGCAGTACTTC